The 26 T cell receptor beta chains listed next were all sequenced from one sample in a study of early T cells in non-severe SARS-CoV-2 infection (dated by TCRdb to the early 2020s). The library was built by means of 5' RACE. The sequencer was a NextSeq 500. TCRdb ran its own pipeline on the public reads, namely fastp trimming at Q25 and MiXCR clone calling, and kept in-frame beta chains. Each CDR3 protein appears once, grouped with its most common genes and DNA. The sample table records under 50,000 distinct CDR3 sequences; about a quarter of these occur just once. The ten largest make up roughly 4.2% of the sample. The material sequenced was whole blood, taken at baseline. The receptors derive from an adult who was a healthcare worker with PCR-confirmed SARS-CoV-2 infection or an uninfected control (not recorded which).

This clonotype was recorded once. This chain joins TRBV2 and TRBJ2-5; 12 bases map to TRBD1. The germline V gene has CDR1 SNHLY and CDR2 FYNNEI. The ends lost 7 bases at V and 1 base at J; junction bases unmatched: 4. The CDR3 contains 15 residues. The chain's CDR3 is CASTRDRGPQETQYF. The CDR3 DNA reads TGTGCCAGCACACGGGACAGGGGGCCCCAAGAGACCCAGTACTTC.

This chain joins TRBV6-2 or TRBV6-3 and TRBJ1-5, with no clear D. V was shortened by 7 bases and J by 2 bases, with 9 bases between the two germline ends. The CDR3 runs 13 residues. Germline values: CDR1 MNHEY, CDR2 SVGEGT. The CDR3: CASTLIGNQPQHF. The CDR3 DNA sequence: TGTGCCAGCACCCTTATTGGCAATCAGCCCCAGCATTTT.

In this sample, this clonotype turned up a few times. This chain joins TRBV30 and TRBJ2-1; no firm D call. Per germline, CDR1 GTSNPN and CDR2 SVGIG (reference sequence). The CDR3 is 14 amino acids. Trimming took 8 bases from V and 0 from J, leaving 14 bases between them. CDR3 in amino acids: CAGRALSSYNEQFF. The CDR3, as DNA: TGTGCCGGAAGGGCGTTGAGCTCCTACAATGAGCAGTTCTTC.

This clonotype was observed a handful of times. The V gene is TRBV12-3 or TRBV12-4, the J gene TRBJ2-2; 7 bases are shared with TRBD1. J gave up 4 bases and V 6 bases, and 11 bases lay outside the gene matches. This CDR3 has 16 amino acids. CDR3 loop: CASRPNRDRFTGELFF. The CDR3 coding sequence is TGTGCCAGCAGGCCAAATCGGGACAGATTCACCGGGGAGCTGTTTTTT.

The chain recombines TRBV4-1 with TRBJ1-2; D might be TRBD1 (5 bases). This CDR3 contains 16 residues. Germline assignment: CDR1 MGHRA and CDR2 YSYEKL. With 3 bases removed from V and 3 bases from J, the gap between germline ends came to 17 bases. The CDR3 region is CASSQQEGAWDYGYTF. The CDR3 bases are TGCGCCAGCAGCCAGCAAGAAGGGGCTTGGGACTATGGCTACACCTTC.

The chain combines TRBV20-1 with TRBJ2-7, with 10 bases aligning to TRBD1. The CDR3 totals 14 residues. Germline lookup yields CDR1 DFQATT and CDR2 SNEGSKA (reference sequence). V lost 1 base and J lost 7; bases outside the gene matches: 7. As DNA, the CDR3 is TGCAGTGCTAGAGTTGGGGGACAGGGGAGGGAGCAGTACTTC. Protein: CSARVGGQGREQYF.

This clonotype was recorded a few times. The chain has TRBV20-1 and TRBJ2-7; no firm D call. Trimming took off 1 base at V and 0 bases at J, with 7 bases between the two ends. There are 13 residues in the CDR3. Per the germline V gene, CDR1 is DFQATT and CDR2 is SNEGSKA (reference sequence). As DNA, the CDR3 is TGCAGTGCTAGAGCTCCCAGCTCCTACGAGCAGTACTTC. Translating gives CSARAPSSYEQYF.

This chain connects TRBV15 to TRBJ2-7; tentatively, D is TRBD1 (5 bases). Germline V CDR1 and CDR2: LNHNV, YYDKDF (reference sequence). The CDR3 is made up of 13 amino acids. V was pared by 0 bases and J by 3 bases, with 6 bases between. The CDR3 bases are TGTGCCACCAGCAGAGATCAGGGCTACGAGCAGTACTTC. Translating gives CATSRDQGYEQYF.

This clonotype has a single count. This chain connects TRBV4-2 to TRBJ2-5, with 7 bases fitting TRBD2. The germline V gene encodes CDR1 LGHNA and CDR2 YNFKEQ. The CDR3 consists of 17 residues. The V and J ends lost 0 bases and 1 base, in that order; junction bases with no gene match: 8. The CDR3 reads CASSQDGPRGGQETQYF. The CDR3 region has the DNA TGTGCCAGCAGCCAAGATGGCCCCCGCGGGGGCCAAGAGACCCAGTACTTC.

The CDR3 sequence: CASSLSATNEKLFF. CDR3 coding DNA: TGTGCCAGCAGTTTGTCGGCAACTAATGAAAAACTGTTTTTT. The chain employs TRBV12-3 or TRBV12-4 and TRBJ1-4, with D hard to call. Trimming cost V 3 bases and J 0 bases, with 5 bases left between them. The CDR3 is 14 amino acids.

Many counts were recorded for this clonotype. J is TRBJ2-3 and V is TRBV6-5, with TRBD2 matching 8 bases. Germline loops: CDR1 MNHEY, CDR2 SVGAGI. The CDR3 loop spans 15 amino acids. Germline trimming cut 8 bases from V and 3 bases from J; bases unmatched to any gene: 10. Here the CDR3 DNA reads TGTGCCAGCCGGCCCGGCGGGGGGCTTACAGATACGCAGTATTTT. Amino acids: CASRPGGGLTDTQYF.

This clonotype was counted only a few times. The CDR3 DNA follows: TGCAGTGCTAGAGACACTAACTATGGCTACACCTTC. Translated, it gives CSARDTNYGYTF. This chain uses TRBV20-1 with TRBJ1-2; no clear D. Germline lookup yields CDR1 DFQATT and CDR2 SNEGSKA (reference sequence). Trimming removed 0 bases from V and 0 bases from J, with 2 bases in between. This CDR3 is 12 amino acids long.

The chain combines TRBV6-6 with TRBJ2-1; D unclear. The length of the CDR3 is 15 residues. V gave up 6 bases and J gave up 4 bases, with 16 bases separating them. Per the germline V gene, CDR1 is MNHNY and CDR2 is SVGAGI (reference sequence). The CDR3 DNA sequence: TGTGCCAGCAGGCTGACCCTGTCCTCATACAATGAGCAGTTCTTC. Translation: CASRLTLSSYNEQFF.

The V gene is TRBV6-5, the J gene TRBJ1-3, with D possibly matching TRBD1 (6 bases). The germline V gene has CDR1 MNHEY and CDR2 SVGAGI. The CDR3 contains 14 residues. The V end lost 10 bases, the J end lost 0 bases, and 13 bases lay between the germline ends. The CDR3 DNA reads TGTGCCACCCGACAGGTCCACTCTGGAAACACCATATATTTT. Translation gives CATRQVHSGNTIYF.

This clonotype was observed a few times. The chain recombines TRBV3-1 with TRBJ2-2; D uncertain. The germline V gene encodes CDR1 LGHDT and CDR2 YNNKEL (reference sequence). V shed 4 bases and J shed 5 bases, with 11 bases lying between them. The CDR3 covers 14 residues. CDR3 residues: CASSPGRSTGELFF. CDR3 DNA: TGTGCCAGCAGCCCCGGACGTTCTACCGGGGAGCTGTTTTTT.

This clonotype was seen more than once but under ten times. The CDR3 loop reads CAWTGTRSTYEQYF. The CDR3 DNA is TGTGCCTGGACTGGGACAAGGAGCACCTACGAGCAGTACTTC. This chain links TRBV30 with TRBJ2-7, with D tentatively TRBD1 (6 bases). The CDR3 runs to 14 residues. Germline CDR1 is GTSNPN and CDR2 is SVGIG (reference sequence). Trimming stripped 4 bases from V and 2 bases from J, with 15 bases between. Filled out from reference TRBV30 and TRBJ2-7, the complete variable domain reads SQTIHQWPATLVQPVGSPLSLECTVEGTSNPNLYWYRQAAGRGLQLLFYSVGIGQISSEVPQNLSASRPQDRQFILSSKKLLLSDSGFYLCAWTGTRSTYEQYFGPGTRLTVT.

The chain combines TRBV7-9 with TRBJ2-3; perhaps TRBD2 as D (6 bases). This CDR3 has 14 residues. Germline V gene sequence: CDR1 SEHNR, CDR2 FQNEAQ (reference sequence). The V end was cut by 5 bases, the J end by 6 bases, with 15 bases between. CDR3 sequence (DNA): TGTGCCAGCAGCCAGGAGGGATGGCCCGATACGCAGTATTTT. Translation gives CASSQEGWPDTQYF.

The table lists this clonotype with a few counts. V and J are TRBV7-8 and TRBJ1-1, with 10 bases fitting TRBD1. Germline V lookup: CDR1 SGHVS, CDR2 FQNEAQ. The trim removed 0 bases at V and 4 bases at J, leaving 8 bases unmatched. The CDR3 contains 17 residues. CDR3 residues: CASSLAISGDRGTEAFF. The CDR3 bases are TGTGCCAGCAGCTTAGCGATTAGTGGGGACAGGGGCACTGAAGCTTTCTTT.

The CDR3 nucleotides are TGCAGTGCTAGAAAGGCAAACTCCTACGAGCAGTACTTC. It is translated as CSARKANSYEQYF. The chain combines TRBV20-1 with TRBJ2-7; the D is unclear. CDR3 length: 13 residues. CDR1 and CDR2 (germline): DFQATT, SNEGSKA (reference sequence). V was pared by 2 bases and J by 0 bases, with 8 bases between.

This clonotype was observed a few times. V is TRBV5-5 and J is TRBJ2-7; D is perhaps TRBD1 or TRBD2 (5 bases each). Trimming stripped 2 bases from V and 1 base from J, with 16 bases between. CDR1 and CDR2 from the germline V gene are SGHKS and YYEKEE (reference sequence). The CDR3 has 16 amino acids. CDR3 residues: CASSFPPGPLSYEQYF. In nucleotides, the CDR3 is TGTGCCAGCAGCTTTCCTCCGGGACCGTTATCCTACGAGCAGTACTTC.

In its sample, this clonotype was seen a few times. Its ends do not fully match the called genes, so a read error is possible. This chain links TRBV29-1 with TRBJ2-5; the match to TRBD2 covers 8 bases. This CDR3 spans 14 amino acids. Looked up from germline, CDR1 is SQVTM and CDR2 is ANQGSEA. The CDR3 here is CSVEEPGLEETQYF. CDR3 in DNA: TGCAGCGTAGAAGAGCCGGGACTAGAGGAGACCCAGTACTTC.

This sequence joins TRBV7-2 and TRBJ2-4, with TRBD1 as a possible D gene (6 bases). The CDR3 extends over 17 amino acids. V lost 4 bases and J 3 bases, leaving 19 bases between the germline ends. Germline assignment: CDR1 SGHTA and CDR2 FQGNSA. The CDR3, as DNA: TGTGCCAGCAGCTACAATCTCCTCGACAGGTTCAAAAACATTCAGTACTTC. This translates into CASSYNLLDRFKNIQYF.

This clonotype appeared many times. The chain uses TRBV9 and TRBJ2-4, with D perhaps given as TRBD1 or TRBD2 (5 bases each). This CDR3 comprises 16 residues. Germline V CDR1 and CDR2: SGDLS, YYNGEE. V lost 2 bases to trimming and J lost 8 bases, with 20 bases between them. The CDR3 loop is CASSVTGTPLRDIQYF. The CDR3, as DNA: TGTGCCAGCAGCGTTACCGGGACCCCCCTGCGGGACATTCAGTACTTC.

The genes are TRBV7-9 and TRBJ1-4; unclear D gene. V dropped 3 bases and J dropped 0 bases, with 29 bases sitting between them. Per germline, CDR1 SEHNR and CDR2 FQNEAQ (reference sequence). This CDR3 is built from 22 residues. CDR3: CASSFTPKRLGLALATNEKLFF. The CDR3 DNA reads TGTGCCAGCAGCTTTACACCGAAACGACTCGGGTTGGCTCTTGCAACTAATGAAAAACTGTTTTTT.

This clonotype showed up just a few times. The chain links TRBV6-2 or TRBV6-3 to TRBJ1-1, with TRBD1 matching over 7 bases. CDR3 length: 14 residues. The ends lost 6 bases at V and 1 base at J; junction bases unmatched: 5. The germline V gene has CDR1 MNHEY and CDR2 SVGEGT. CDR3 in DNA: TGTGCCAGCAGGGCAGGGGGGCCGAACACTGAAGCTTTCTTT. Translation: CASRAGGPNTEAFF.

This clonotype was observed a handful of times. The rearrangement links TRBV18 to TRBJ1-2; 9 nucleotides match TRBD1. The germline V gene encodes CDR1 KGHSH and CDR2 LQKENI. The trim removed 2 bases at V and 2 bases at J, leaving 3 bases unmatched. The CDR3 spans 15 residues. CDR3 loop: CASSPAGQGNYGYTF. The CDR3, as DNA: TGTGCCAGCTCACCAGCGGGACAGGGAAACTATGGCTACACCTTC. The variable domain in full, with the rest retrieved from reference TRBV18 and TRBJ1-2, is NAGVMQNPRHLVRRRGQEARLRCSPMKGHSHVYWYRQLPEEGLKFMVYLQKENIIDESGMPKERFSAEFPKEGPSILRIQQVVRGDSAAYFCASSPAGQGNYGYTFGSGTRLTVV.